The 10 T cell receptor beta chains given below trace back to one sample, sequenced in a study of human T cells and chemical hapten exposure. The time point is: patch test 1, 2 weeks after DPC sensitization. Treatment indicated: therapeutic diphenylcyclopropenone sensitization with weekly scalp DPC. A single record per CDR3 protein comes from TCRdb applying MiXCR to the RACE reads. The sample holds around 110,000 distinct CDR3 sequences, around 10% seen once. The source was whole blood, collected in connection with sensitization to the hapten diphenylcyclopropenone (DPC). These receptors all come from a woman aged 45 to 65 with alopecia areata. Some clones in this sample may be carry-over from other donors' samples.

The gene calls are TRBV6-4 and TRBJ1-5, with D perhaps TRBD1 (6 bases). This CDR3 comprises 13 residues. V was clipped by 3 bases and J by 6 bases, with 9 bases between them. Germline V gene data show CDR1 as MRHNA and CDR2 as SNTAGT. As DNA, the CDR3 is TGTGCCAGCAGTGAACAGGGTGGTCAGCCCCAGCATTTT. Amino acids: CASSEQGGQPQHF.

This clonotype was detected only a few times. The rearrangement joins TRBV7-9 to TRBJ2-2; a weak D match, TRBD1 (5 bases). Per germline, CDR1 SEHNR and CDR2 FQNEAQ (reference sequence). The CDR3 is 15 amino acids. The V gene lost 5 bases and the J gene lost 6 bases, with 16 bases spanning the gap. The CDR3 region has the DNA TGTGCCAGCAGCGTATGGGGCTCTTCAGCCGGGGAGCTGTTTTTT. Amino acids: CASSVWGSSAGELFF.

The chain combines TRBV12-3 or TRBV12-4 with TRBJ2-7; unclear D gene. This CDR3 is built from 13 residues. The V end lost 1 base, the J end lost 4 bases, and 8 bases lay between the germline ends. The CDR3 reads CASSLGLVYEQYF. As DNA, the CDR3 is TGTGCCAGCAGTTTAGGTTTGGTTTACGAGCAGTACTTC.

The chain recombines TRBV28 with TRBJ1-6; 7 bases are a match to TRBD1. The J segment lost 10 bases and the V segment lost 8 bases, leaving 5 bases of the junction unmatched. Per germline, CDR1 MDHEN and CDR2 SYDVKM. This CDR3 has 12 residues. CDR3 sequence reads: CASQGGGSPLHF. The CDR3 DNA sequence: TGTGCCAGCCAGGGGGGAGGATCACCCCTCCACTTT.

The table lists this clonotype with many counts. The chain carries TRBV6-2 or TRBV6-3 and TRBJ2-7, with 7 bases that match TRBD2. This CDR3 comprises 13 residues. V was clipped by 6 bases and J by 6 bases; unmatched bases: 8. CDR1 MNHEY and CDR2 SVGEGT come from the germline V gene. The CDR3 nucleotides read TGTGCCAGCAGCCTTTCGGGGGGTCGCGAGCAGTACTTC. It encodes CASSLSGGREQYF.

The chain employs TRBV6-2 or TRBV6-3 and TRBJ1-5; maybe TRBD1 (5 bases). Germline-derived CDR1 and CDR2 are MNHEY and SVGEGT. V was clipped by 6 bases and J by 7 bases, with 22 bases between them. The CDR3 is 16 amino acids. The CDR3 DNA follows: TGTGCCAGCAGCCCCTCAATTGGGGGTGAAGGCCAGCCCCAGCATTTT. Amino acids: CASSPSIGGEGQPQHF.

This clonotype was observed a few times. The chain is built from TRBV4-3 and TRBJ2-7; D not certain. Trimming removed 1 base at V and 6 bases at J, with 13 bases between. The length of the CDR3 is 14 residues. Germline loops: CDR1 LGHNA, CDR2 YSLEER. Here the CDR3 DNA reads TGCGCCAGCAGCCAAGCAAAAAAGGTGGGCGAGCAGTACTTC. Translated, it gives CASSQAKKVGEQYF.

In its sample, this clonotype was seen many times. V and J are TRBV5-6 and TRBJ2-3; TRBD1 matches 10 bases. J was trimmed by 5 bases and V by 0 bases; bases with no gene match: 6. Germline V gene data show CDR1 as SGHDT and CDR2 as YYEEEE. The CDR3 extends over 16 amino acids. In DNA form, the CDR3 reads TGTGCCAGCAGCTTGGCGGGACAGGGGTCGGGAGATACGCAGTATTTT. Amino acids: CASSLAGQGSGDTQYF.

This clonotype was seen a few times. This chain links TRBV20-1 with TRBJ1-2; D is unresolved. The CDR3 loop spans 16 amino acids. Deletions cut 0 bases from V and 0 bases from J, with 14 bases between. CDR1 is DFQATT, CDR2 SNEGSKA, per germline (reference sequence). As DNA, the CDR3 is TGCAGTGCTAGAGATTTCGCCCGCCATTCTAACTATGGCTACACCTTC. It specifies CSARDFARHSNYGYTF.

This clonotype was found many times. V is TRBV2 and J is TRBJ1-6; possibly TRBD1 for D (5 bases). The CDR3 totals 12 residues. Trimming left V 8 bases short and J 9 bases short, with 11 bases between. Germline CDR1 and CDR2: SNHLY and FYNNEI. The chain's CDR3 is CASDGGSSPLHF. In nucleotides, the CDR3 is TGTGCCAGCGACGGGGGGAGTTCACCCCTCCACTTT.